Here is one T cell receptor beta chain with its context. The sample comes from a study of technical replicates of blood from a handful of donors. This CDR3 region has 15 residues. V was cut by 3 bases and J by 4 bases, with 13 bases left in between. The germline V gene has CDR1 KGHSH and CDR2 LQKENI. TCRdb keeps only in-frame clones here, not all; method: immunoSEQ multiplex PCR. The table has 65,000 to 85,000 clones, 95% to 98% seen once. The receptor comes from a human donor in good health. The sample taken for sequencing was T cells isolated from PBMCs. The chain employs TRBV18 and TRBJ1-3; D is perhaps TRBD1 (6 bases). The CDR3 region has the DNA TGTGCCAGCTCACCTACTTGGGACACCGGAAACACCATATATTTT. Its protein product is CASSPTWDTGNTIYF.